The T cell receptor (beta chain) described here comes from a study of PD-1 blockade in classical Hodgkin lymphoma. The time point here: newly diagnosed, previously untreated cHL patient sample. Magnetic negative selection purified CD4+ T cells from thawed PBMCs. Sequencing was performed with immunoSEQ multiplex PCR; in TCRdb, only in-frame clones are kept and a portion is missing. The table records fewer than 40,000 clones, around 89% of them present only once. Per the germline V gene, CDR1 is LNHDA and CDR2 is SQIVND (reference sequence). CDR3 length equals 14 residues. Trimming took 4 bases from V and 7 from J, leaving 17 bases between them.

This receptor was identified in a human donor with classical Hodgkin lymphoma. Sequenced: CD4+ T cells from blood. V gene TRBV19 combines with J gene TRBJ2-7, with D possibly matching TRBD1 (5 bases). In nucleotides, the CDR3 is TGTGCCAGTAGTAAACTGCCCAGGGCGCAGGAGCAGTACTTC. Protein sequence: CASSKLPRAQEQYF.